The 32 T cell receptor beta chains presented below share a single source sample, sequenced in a study of blood T cell repertoires in COVID-19. TCRdb's table, derived via immunoSEQ multiplex PCR, lists solely in-frame clones and lacks some. The sample lists over 100,000 clones, around 80% occurring once. Sequencing input: peripheral blood. These TCRs come from a woman of 80 years or more with acute or convalescent COVID-19.

This clone was detected once. The genes are TRBV28 and TRBJ2-1; 8 bases fit TRBD2. The CDR3 is 15 residues long. V lost 5 bases and J lost 0; bases outside the gene matches: 3. Looked up from germline, CDR1 is MDHEN and CDR2 is SYDVKM. CDR3 amino acids: CASSLSGSSYNEQFF. CDR3 in DNA: TGTGCCAGCAGTCTGAGCGGGAGCTCCTACAATGAGCAGTTCTTC.

V gene TRBV20-1 combines with J gene TRBJ2-1, with 12 bases aligning to TRBD2. CDR3 length: 14 residues. V was clipped by 3 bases and J by 6 bases; unmatched bases: 3. Looked up from germline, CDR1 is DFQATT and CDR2 is SNEGSKA (reference sequence). CDR3 residues: CSASGLAGRNEQFF. The CDR3 nucleotides read TGCAGTGCTAGTGGACTAGCGGGACGCAATGAGCAGTTCTTC.

The rearrangement joins TRBV5-1 to TRBJ2-1; 8 bases align to TRBD2. Per germline, CDR1 SGHRS and CDR2 YFSETQ. CDR3 length: 15 amino acids. Trimming took 1 base from V and 4 from J; bases not matched to a gene: 4. In nucleotides, the CDR3 is TGCGCCAGCAGCTTGACGGGAGGGGTATACAATGAGCAGTTCTTC. Protein product: CASSLTGGVYNEQFF. The full variable domain, rest sourced from reference TRBV5-1 and TRBJ2-1, is KAGVTQTPRYLIKTRGQQVTLSCSPISGHRSVSWYQQTPGQGLQFLFEYFSETQRNKGNFPGRFSGRQFSNSRSEMNVSTLELGDSALYLCASSLTGGVYNEQFFGPGTRLTVL.

The chain employs TRBV4-3 and TRBJ1-4, with D possibly being TRBD1 (5 bases). Deletions cut 1 base from V and 5 bases from J, with 14 bases between. CDR3 length equals 16 residues. Looked up from germline, CDR1 is LGHNA and CDR2 is YSLEER. The CDR3 protein is CASSQVLGPSNEKLFF. In nucleotides, the CDR3 is TGCGCCAGCAGCCAAGTTTTGGGGCCCTCCAATGAAAAACTGTTTTTT.

This clone was seen only once. V gene TRBV20-1 combines with J gene TRBJ2-5; 7 bases align to TRBD1. With V trimmed by 3 bases and J by 3 bases, 13 bases remained unmatched. Per germline, CDR1 DFQATT and CDR2 SNEGSKA (reference sequence). The CDR3 totals 16 residues. The CDR3 here is CSASNPAGGSKETQYF. In DNA form, the CDR3 reads TGCAGTGCTAGTAATCCCGCAGGGGGTAGTAAAGAGACCCAGTACTTC.

The genes are TRBV30 and TRBJ2-3; D is possibly TRBD2 (5 bases). This CDR3 has 15 residues. In germline, CDR1 is GTSNPN, CDR2 SVGIG (reference sequence). Trimming took 3 bases from V and 0 from J, leaving 13 bases between them. As DNA, the CDR3 is TGTGCCTGGAGACGAAGAGGACTTAGCACAGATACGCAGTATTTT. Translating gives CAWRRRGLSTDTQYF.

The chain has TRBV10-2 and TRBJ2-7; 9 positions agree with TRBD2. J lost 1 base, V lost 5 bases, and 3 bases had no gene match. In germline, CDR1 is WSHSY, CDR2 SAAADI. The length of the CDR3 is 14 residues. The chain's CDR3 is CASSLTSGSYEQYF. In DNA, the CDR3 is TGCGCCAGCAGTTTGACTAGCGGATCCTACGAGCAGTACTTC.

The chain joins TRBV19 to TRBJ2-2; 9 bases fit TRBD1. This CDR3 has 15 amino acids. The J segment lost 2 bases and the V segment lost 6 bases, leaving 4 bases of the junction unmatched. Germline-derived CDR1 and CDR2 are LNHDA and SQIVND (reference sequence). This CDR3 is CASRGGQGNTGELFF. In nucleotides, the CDR3 is TGTGCCAGTAGGGGGGGACAGGGTAACACCGGGGAGCTGTTTTTT.

The chain is built from TRBV28 and TRBJ1-5; D might be TRBD1 (6 bases). This CDR3 is 16 amino acids long. V lost 6 bases to trimming and J lost 0 bases, with 15 bases between them. Germline CDR1 MDHEN, CDR2 SYDVKM. The CDR3 DNA sequence: TGTGCCAGCAGCTCAGGGGCCTTTTATAGCAATCAGCCCCAGCATTTT. Translated: CASSSGAFYSNQPQHF.

V is TRBV20-1 and J is TRBJ1-2, with 8 positions matching TRBD1. The trim removed 3 bases at V and 5 bases at J, leaving 5 bases unmatched. CDR1 and CDR2 from the germline V gene are DFQATT and SNEGSKA (reference sequence). The CDR3 spans 13 residues. In DNA form, the CDR3 reads TGCAGTGCTAGTCGGACAGGGCGGTATGGCTACACCTTC. It codes for CSASRTGRYGYTF.

The chain joins TRBV28 to TRBJ2-5; maybe TRBD1 (5 bases). This CDR3 is 14 amino acids long. Trimming removed 2 bases at V and 2 bases at J, with 9 bases between. CDR1 is MDHEN and CDR2 is SYDVKM in the germline V gene. DNA for the CDR3: TGTGCCAGCAGTTTACTGACAGTACAAGAGACCCAGTACTTC. This sequence encodes CASSLLTVQETQYF.

This chain uses TRBV4-2 with TRBJ2-5; D remains unclear. V was clipped by 1 base and J by 8 bases, with 5 bases between them. CDR1 LGHNA and CDR2 YNFKEQ come from the germline V gene. CDR3 length: 11 amino acids. CDR3 sequence reads: CASSQGATQYF. CDR3 in DNA: TGTGCCAGCAGCCAAGGGGCTACCCAGTACTTC.

The V gene is TRBV30, the J gene TRBJ1-6, with D possibly TRBD1 on 6 matching bases. CDR3 length equals 14 residues. Germline CDR1 reads GTSNPN; CDR2 reads SVGIG (reference sequence). Trimming stripped 4 bases from V and 7 bases from J, with 14 bases between. CDR3 bases: TGTGCCTGGACTAGGACAGACGAAAATTCACCCCTCCACTTT. Amino acid sequence: CAWTRTDENSPLHF.

The chain is built from TRBV6-1 and TRBJ1-2; a weak D match, TRBD1 (6 bases). The CDR3 consists of 15 residues. V lost 1 base and J lost 3, with 12 bases in between. Per the germline V gene, CDR1 is MNHNS and CDR2 is SASEGT. CDR3 nucleotide sequence: TGTGCCAGCAGTGAAGGTTCACAGGGATACTATGGCTACACCTTC. It translates to CASSEGSQGYYGYTF.

This CDR3 reads CASSNRDSYNEQFF. The CDR3 DNA sequence: TGTGCCAGCAGCAACCGGGACAGCTACAATGAGCAGTTCTTC. The chain employs TRBV7-8 and TRBJ2-1; the match to TRBD1 covers 7 bases. This CDR3 spans 14 amino acids. The germline V gene has CDR1 SGHVS and CDR2 FQNEAQ. With 5 bases clipped from V and 3 bases from J, the junction kept 4 bases outside the gene matches. Full variable domain (missing parts from reference TRBV7-8 and TRBJ2-1): GAGVSQSPRYKVAKRGQDVALRCDPISGHVSLFWYQQALGQGPEFLTYFQNEAQLDKSGLPSDRFFAERPEGSVSTLKIQRTQQEDSAVYLCASSNRDSYNEQFFGPGTRLTVL.

This clone occurred a few times. The V and J genes are TRBV9 and TRBJ2-3; 12 nucleotides align to TRBD2. J was trimmed by 1 base and V by 4 bases; bases with no gene match: 4. The CDR3 spans 16 residues. Germline CDR1 SGDLS, CDR2 YYNGEE. The CDR3 loop is CASSRRLAGGTDTQYF. The CDR3 DNA reads as TGTGCCAGCAGCCGCCGACTAGCGGGGGGCACAGATACGCAGTATTTT.

This rearrangement joins TRBV3-1 (or the pseudogene TRBV3-2) to TRBJ2-7; the D is unclear. Germline V gene lookup returns CDR1 LGHDT and CDR2 YNNKEL (reference sequence). The CDR3 runs to 14 residues. The ends were cut back, 5 bases at V and 0 bases at J, with 11 bases in the middle. This chain's CDR3 is CASSSDASSYEQYF. The CDR3 DNA sequence: TGTGCCAGCAGCTCCGACGCTAGCTCCTACGAGCAGTACTTC.

V gene TRBV24-1 combines with J gene TRBJ2-5; 9 positions match TRBD1. This CDR3 has 17 residues. V lost 0 bases to trimming and J lost 5 bases; unmatched junction nucleotides: 9. Germline V lookup: CDR1 KGHDR, CDR2 SFDVKD. The CDR3 coding sequence is TGTGCCACCAGTGATTTGGGACAGGGGCCCCCGTCGGAGACCCAGTACTTC. Translated, it gives CATSDLGQGPPSETQYF.

This sequence joins TRBV10-3 and TRBJ2-5; possible D gene TRBD1, 5 bases. Between the trimmed V and J ends, which lost 4 bases and 3 bases, there was a span of 6 bases. The CDR3 is 12 residues long. Germline loops: CDR1 ENHRY, CDR2 SYGVKD. The CDR3: CAISVGEETQYF. In DNA, the CDR3 is TGTGCCATCAGTGTAGGGGAAGAGACCCAGTACTTC.

V is TRBV14 and J is TRBJ1-1; D is possibly TRBD1 (5 bases). V lost 6 bases to trimming and J lost 2 bases, with 13 bases between them. The CDR3 is 14 residues long. Germline V gene lookup returns CDR1 SGHDN and CDR2 FVKESK. The CDR3 sequence: CASRRTYRNTEAFF. CDR3 nucleotide sequence: TGTGCCAGCAGAAGGACATACCGAAACACTGAAGCTTTCTTT. Looking up the rest from reference TRBV14 and TRBJ1-1 gives the full variable domain: EAGVTQFPSHSVIEKGQTVTLRCDPISGHDNLYWYRRVMGKEIKFLLHFVKESKQDESGMPNNRFLAERTGGTYSTLKVQPAELEDSGVYFCASRRTYRNTEAFFGQGTRLTVV.

V and J are TRBV5-1 and TRBJ1-3; D is unresolved. The CDR3 consists of 19 residues. V was trimmed by 0 bases and J by 0 bases, leaving 19 bases between them. Germline assignment: CDR1 SGHRS and CDR2 YFSETQ. CDR3 amino acids: CASSLAGFQRESSGNTIYF. CDR3 sequence (DNA): TGCGCCAGCAGCTTGGCCGGCTTTCAGAGGGAGAGCTCTGGAAACACCATATATTTT.

This clone is medium-sized (0.01 to 0.1%) within its sample. V usage is TRBV27 and J usage is TRBJ1-1; D perhaps matches TRBD1 (5 bases). Germline CDR1 is MNHEY and CDR2 is SMNVEV (reference sequence). Deletions cut 2 bases from V and 4 bases from J, with 8 bases between. CDR3 length: 13 amino acids. The CDR3, as DNA: TGTGCCAGCAGTTTAAGGGGTTCCACTGAAGCTTTCTTT. Protein: CASSLRGSTEAFF.

This rearrangement joins TRBV7-8 to TRBJ1-2; 8 bases line up with TRBD1. After removal of 1 base from V and 7 bases from J, the junction contained 2 bases not matched to a gene. CDR1 and CDR2 (germline): SGHVS, FQNEAQ. This CDR3 contains 13 residues. This CDR3 is CASSLGTGIGYTF. Written as DNA, the CDR3 is TGTGCCAGCAGCTTAGGGACAGGGATTGGCTACACCTTC.

V and J are TRBV10-3 and TRBJ2-1; 12 nucleotides match TRBD2. This CDR3 has 15 residues. Germline V lookup: CDR1 ENHRY, CDR2 SYGVKD. V trimming: 4 bases; J trimming: 7 bases; junction bases outside the gene matches: 5. CDR3 bases: TGTGCCATCAGTGGACTACTAGCGGGAGGTAATGAGCAGTTCTTC. Translated: CAISGLLAGGNEQFF.

The sample holds one count of this clone. The gene calls are TRBV14 and TRBJ1-2; D is uncertain. CDR1 is SGHDN and CDR2 is FVKESK in the germline V gene. V lost 4 bases and J 0 bases, leaving 12 bases between the germline ends. The CDR3 sequence is 15 residues long. CDR3 DNA: TGTGCCAGCAGCCGAGCGAGTCCCTCTAACTATGGCTACACCTTC. Its protein product is CASSRASPSNYGYTF. Based on the CDR3 plus reference TRBV14 and TRBJ1-2, the full variable domain is EAGVTQFPSHSVIEKGQTVTLRCDPISGHDNLYWYRRVMGKEIKFLLHFVKESKQDESGMPNNRFLAERTGGTYSTLKVQPAELEDSGVYFCASSRASPSNYGYTFGSGTRLTVV.

The V and J genes are TRBV4-2 and TRBJ2-3; D unresolved. Trimming pared 4 bases from V and 3 bases from J, leaving 11 bases between. The CDR3 has 14 residues. In germline, CDR1 is LGHNA, CDR2 YNFKEQ. CDR3 region: CASSLFHGTDTQYF. As DNA, the CDR3 is TGTGCCAGCAGCCTCTTTCACGGTACAGATACGCAGTATTTT.

The V and J genes are TRBV4-2 and TRBJ1-2; 7 bases are a match to TRBD1. Germline lookup yields CDR1 LGHNA and CDR2 YNFKEQ. V lost 0 bases to trimming and J lost 4 bases; unmatched junction nucleotides: 5. The CDR3 runs 15 residues. The CDR3 loop reads CASSQDRGIGYGYTF. CDR3 in DNA: TGTGCCAGCAGCCAAGACAGGGGGATCGGCTATGGCTACACCTTC.

This chain connects TRBV5-1 to TRBJ1-5; 7 nucleotides align to TRBD1. The germline CDR1 and CDR2 sequences are SGHRS and YFSETQ. CDR3 size: 16 residues. After removal of 0 bases from V and 5 bases from J, the junction contained 8 bases not matched to a gene. The CDR3 DNA sequence: TGCGCCAGCAGCTTGGAAGGGGGCCGCGGGGATCAGCCCCAGCATTTT. This gives the protein CASSLEGGRGDQPQHF.

This chain connects TRBV19 to TRBJ2-3; weak D call: TRBD1 (5 bases). Germline V lookup: CDR1 LNHDA, CDR2 SQIVND (reference sequence). With 6 bases removed from V and 0 bases from J, the gap between germline ends came to 10 bases. The CDR3 is 14 residues long. CDR3 sequence reads: CASRAQASTDTQYF. CDR3 DNA: TGTGCCAGTAGGGCACAGGCTAGCACAGATACGCAGTATTTT. Full variable domain (missing parts from reference TRBV19 and TRBJ2-3): DGGITQSPKYLFRKEGQNVTLSCEQNLNHDAMYWYRQDPGQGLRLIYYSQIVNDFQKGDIAEGYSVSREKKESFPLTVTSAQKNPTAFYLCASRAQASTDTQYFGPGTRLTVL.

V gene TRBV19 combines with J gene TRBJ1-4; D unresolved. The CDR3 has 13 amino acids. The V end lost 5 bases, the J end lost 13 bases, and 17 bases lay between the germline ends. The germline V gene has CDR1 LNHDA and CDR2 SQIVND (reference sequence). The CDR3 spells CASSSSPGIGLFF. The CDR3 DNA reads TGTGCCAGTAGTTCTTCCCCGGGTATTGGACTGTTTTTT. The entire variable domain, with the rest obtained from reference TRBV19 and TRBJ1-4, is as follows: DGGITQSPKYLFRKEGQNVTLSCEQNLNHDAMYWYRQDPGQGLRLIYYSQIVNDFQKGDIAEGYSVSREKKESFPLTVTSAQKNPTAFYLCASSSSPGIGLFFGSGTQLSVL.

The gene calls are TRBV2 and TRBJ1-1, with 7 nucleotides matching TRBD1. The CDR3 spans 15 residues. Trimming took 2 bases from V and 0 from J; bases not matched to a gene: 3. Germline CDR1 reads SNHLY; CDR2 reads FYNNEI. In DNA, the CDR3 is TGTGCCAGCAGTGAAATCGGGACAGTGAACACTGAAGCTTTCTTT. Amino acids: CASSEIGTVNTEAFF.

The gene calls are TRBV4-1 and TRBJ1-1; D is perhaps TRBD1 (5 bases). Germline V gene data show CDR1 as MGHRA and CDR2 as YSYEKL. With 3 bases removed from V and 7 bases from J, the gap between germline ends came to 15 bases. The CDR3 has 14 amino acids. The CDR3 bases are TGCGCCAGCAGCCAGGATGCAGGGATGCGTGAAGCTTTCTTT. This gives the protein CASSQDAGMREAFF.